The clone carrying this T cell receptor beta chain turned up a few times. The antigen is undetermined. The data were taken from a study of shared clonotypes between healthy human individuals. Study conclusions and caveats: Among several donors, around 5% of naive CD4 clonotypes were found in common.

Germline CDR1 LGHNA, CDR2 YNFKEQ. This CDR3 spans 14 amino acids. V was shortened by 0 bases and J by 4 bases, with 10 bases between the two germline ends. TCRdb keeps only in-frame clones here, not all; method: immunoSEQ multiplex PCR. The data hold about a million clones, with approximately 75% observed a single time. The sequenced material came from memory CD4+ T cells from PBMCs. The subset denotes: CD45RA-negative fraction. This sequence was found in a man between 18 and 29 years old in good health. Some clones in this sample may be carry-over from other donors' samples. The V and J genes are TRBV4-2 and TRBJ2-7; D unresolved. CDR3 sequence (DNA): TGTGCCAGCAGCCAAGAAGGTTCTTTATACGAGCAGTACTTC. Protein sequence: CASSQEGSLYEQYF.